Presented here are 3 T cell receptor beta chains from one specimen sequenced in a study of blood T cell repertoires in COVID-19. The table came from immunoSEQ multiplex PCR; TCRdb's copy has only in-frame clones and leaves some out. Among just over 150,000 clones listed, about 90% were seen once. The sequenced sample consisted of peripheral blood. The receptors here all came from a man aged 25 to 40 with COVID-19, enrolled during active disease.

This chain joins TRBV27 and TRBJ2-1; D is possibly TRBD1 (5 bases). The CDR3 is made up of 13 amino acids. Germline-derived CDR1 and CDR2 are MNHEY and SMNVEV (reference sequence). The V end lost 5 bases, the J end lost 6 bases, and 11 bases lay between the germline ends. The CDR3 loop reads CASSITGINEQFF. CDR3 bases: TGTGCCAGCAGTATCACAGGAATCAATGAGCAGTTCTTC.

The chain recombines TRBV29-1 with TRBJ1-1; D is possibly TRBD1 (5 bases). This CDR3 has 14 amino acids. Deletions cut 6 bases from V and 4 bases from J, with 18 bases between. Germline V gives CDR1 SQVTM, CDR2 ANQGSEA. For the CDR3, the DNA is TGCAGCGTAGCAGGCAGGGTAGGTGTCACTGAAGCTTTCTTT. Translation gives CSVAGRVGVTEAFF.

J is TRBJ2-4 and V is TRBV28; the D gene is possibly TRBD1 (7 bases). The CDR3 is 20 residues long. Trimming stripped 6 bases from V and 0 bases from J, with 27 bases between. CDR1 MDHEN and CDR2 SYDVKM come from the germline V gene. The CDR3 region has the DNA TGTGCCAGCAGCCCAGGCGGGACAGATACCAACAACCTAGCCAAAAACATTCAGTACTTC. Amino acids: CASSPGGTDTNNLAKNIQYF.